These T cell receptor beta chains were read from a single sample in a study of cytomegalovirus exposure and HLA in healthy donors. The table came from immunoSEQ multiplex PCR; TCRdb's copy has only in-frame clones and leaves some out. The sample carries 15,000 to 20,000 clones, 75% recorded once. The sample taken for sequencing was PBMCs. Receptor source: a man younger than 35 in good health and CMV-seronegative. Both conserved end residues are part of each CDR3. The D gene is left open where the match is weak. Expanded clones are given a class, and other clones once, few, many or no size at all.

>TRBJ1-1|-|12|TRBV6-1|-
TGTGCCAGCAAGTTCGGGAACACTGAAGCTTTCTTT
CASKFGNTEAFF
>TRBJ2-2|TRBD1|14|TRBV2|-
TGTGCCAGCAGCGCGACAGGGGGAGCCGGGGAGCTGTTTTTT
CASSATGGAGELFF
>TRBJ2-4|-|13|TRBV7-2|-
TGTGCCAGCAGCTTGCGCGGTAAAAACATTCAGTACTTC
CASSLRGKNIQYF
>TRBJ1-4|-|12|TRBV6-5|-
TGTGCCAGCAGGGAGGGTCATGAAAAACTGTTTTTT
CASREGHEKLFF
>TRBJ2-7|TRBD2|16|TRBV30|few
TGTGCCTGGAGCCCGATCGTGGGGGGGTTTTGGTACGAGCAGTACTTC
CAWSPIVGGFWYEQYF
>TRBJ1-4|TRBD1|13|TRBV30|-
TGTGCCTGGAGTCCGACAGGGACCGGGGAACTGTTTTTT
CAWSPTGTGELFF
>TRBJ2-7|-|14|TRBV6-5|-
TGTGCCAGCAGTAGGCTACAGGGATCCTACGAGCAGTACTTC
CASSRLQGSYEQYF
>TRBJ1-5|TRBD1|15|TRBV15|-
TGTGCCACCAGCAGAGATTCCCAGGGGGTTCAGCCCCAGCATTTT
CATSRDSQGVQPQHF
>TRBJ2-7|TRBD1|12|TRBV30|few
TGTGCCTGGCTCGACAGGGATAACGAGCAGTACTTC
CAWLDRDNEQYF
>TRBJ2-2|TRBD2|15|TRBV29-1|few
TGCAGCGCCGCTCGGACTAGGACAAACACCGGGGAGCTGTTTTTT
CSAARTRTNTGELFF
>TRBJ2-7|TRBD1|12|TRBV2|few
TGTGCCAGCGGGACAGGCACCTACGAGCAGTACTTC
CASGTGTYEQYF